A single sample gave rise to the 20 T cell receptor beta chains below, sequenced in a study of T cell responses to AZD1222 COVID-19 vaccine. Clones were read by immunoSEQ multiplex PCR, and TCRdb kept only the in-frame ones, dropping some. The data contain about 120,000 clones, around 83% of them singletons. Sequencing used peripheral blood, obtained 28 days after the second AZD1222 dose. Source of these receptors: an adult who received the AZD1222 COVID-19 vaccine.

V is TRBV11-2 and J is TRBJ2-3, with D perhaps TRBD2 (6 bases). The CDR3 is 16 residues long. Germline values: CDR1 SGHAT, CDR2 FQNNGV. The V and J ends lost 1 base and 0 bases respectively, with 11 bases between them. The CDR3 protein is CASSLAGEASTDTQYF. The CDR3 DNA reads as TGTGCCAGCAGCTTAGCGGGAGAGGCTAGCACAGATACGCAGTATTTT.

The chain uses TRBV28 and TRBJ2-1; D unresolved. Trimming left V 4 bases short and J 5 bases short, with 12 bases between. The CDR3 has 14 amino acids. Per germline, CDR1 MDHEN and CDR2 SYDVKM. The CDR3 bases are TGTGCCAGCAGTTGGGCCGGCAGCCACAATGAGCAGTTCTTC. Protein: CASSWAGSHNEQFF.

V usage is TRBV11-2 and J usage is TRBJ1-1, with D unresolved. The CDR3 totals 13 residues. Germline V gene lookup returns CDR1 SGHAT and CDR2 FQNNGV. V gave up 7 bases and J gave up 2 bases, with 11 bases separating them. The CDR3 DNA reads TGTGCCAGCACCCTGACGGTAAACACTGAAGCTTTCTTT. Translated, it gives CASTLTVNTEAFF. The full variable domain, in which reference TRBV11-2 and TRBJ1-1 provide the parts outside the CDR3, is EAGVAQSPRYKIIEKRQSVAFWCNPISGHATLYWYQQILGQGPKLLIQFQNNGVVDDSQLPKDRFSAERLKGVDSTLKIQPAKLEDSAVYLCASTLTVNTEAFFGQGTRLTVV.

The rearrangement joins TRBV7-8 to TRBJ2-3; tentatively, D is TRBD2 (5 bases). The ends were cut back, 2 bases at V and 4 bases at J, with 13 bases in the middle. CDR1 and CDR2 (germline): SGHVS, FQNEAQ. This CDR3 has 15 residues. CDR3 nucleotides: TGTGCCAGCAGCTTATTAGGGCTAGCCGCAGATACGCAGTATTTT. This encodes CASSLLGLAADTQYF. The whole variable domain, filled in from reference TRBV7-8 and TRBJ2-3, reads GAGVSQSPRYKVAKRGQDVALRCDPISGHVSLFWYQQALGQGPEFLTYFQNEAQLDKSGLPSDRFFAERPEGSVSTLKIQRTQQEDSAVYLCASSLLGLAADTQYFGPGTRLTVL.

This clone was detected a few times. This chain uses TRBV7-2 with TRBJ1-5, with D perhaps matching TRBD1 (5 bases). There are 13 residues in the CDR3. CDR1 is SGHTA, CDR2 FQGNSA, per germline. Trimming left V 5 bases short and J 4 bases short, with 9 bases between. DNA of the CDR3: TGTGCCAGCAGCCAACAGGAAAATCAGCCCCAGCATTTT. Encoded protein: CASSQQENQPQHF.

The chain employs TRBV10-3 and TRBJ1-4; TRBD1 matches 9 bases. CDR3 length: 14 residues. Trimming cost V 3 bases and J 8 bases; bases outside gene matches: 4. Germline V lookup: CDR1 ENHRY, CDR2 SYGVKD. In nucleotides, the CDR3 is TGTGCCATCAGTGATACAGGGGGCAAGGAAAAACTGTTTTTT. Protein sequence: CAISDTGGKEKLFF.

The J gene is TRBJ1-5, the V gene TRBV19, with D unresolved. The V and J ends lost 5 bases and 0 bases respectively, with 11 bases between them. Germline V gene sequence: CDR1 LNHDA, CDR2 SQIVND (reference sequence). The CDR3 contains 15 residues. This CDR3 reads CASSSSRASNQPQHF. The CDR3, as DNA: TGTGCCAGTAGTTCCTCAAGGGCTAGCAATCAGCCCCAGCATTTT.

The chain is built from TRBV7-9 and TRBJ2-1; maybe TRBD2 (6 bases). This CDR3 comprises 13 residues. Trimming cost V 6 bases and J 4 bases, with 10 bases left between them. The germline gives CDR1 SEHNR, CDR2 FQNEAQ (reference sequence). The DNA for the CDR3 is TGTGCCAGCAGGGGCGGGGTGTACAATGAGCAGTTCTTC. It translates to CASRGGVYNEQFF.

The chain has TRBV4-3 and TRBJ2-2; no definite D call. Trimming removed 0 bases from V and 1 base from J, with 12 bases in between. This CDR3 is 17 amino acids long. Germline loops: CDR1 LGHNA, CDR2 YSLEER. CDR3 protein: CASSQDVLYLNTGELFF. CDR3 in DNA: TGCGCCAGCAGCCAAGATGTACTCTATCTGAACACCGGGGAGCTGTTTTTT.

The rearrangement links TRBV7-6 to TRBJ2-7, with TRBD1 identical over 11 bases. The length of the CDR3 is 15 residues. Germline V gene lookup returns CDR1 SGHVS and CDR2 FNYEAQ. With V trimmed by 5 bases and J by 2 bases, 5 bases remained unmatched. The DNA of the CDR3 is TGTGCCAGCAGCCTGGACAGGGGGCTAACCTACGAGCAGTACTTC. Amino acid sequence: CASSLDRGLTYEQYF.

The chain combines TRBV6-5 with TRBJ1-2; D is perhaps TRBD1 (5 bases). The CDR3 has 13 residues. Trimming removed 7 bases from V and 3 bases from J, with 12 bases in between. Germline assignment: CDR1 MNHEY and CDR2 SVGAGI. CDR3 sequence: CASNPGGDYGYTF. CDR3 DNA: TGTGCCAGCAATCCTGGGGGGGACTATGGCTACACCTTC.

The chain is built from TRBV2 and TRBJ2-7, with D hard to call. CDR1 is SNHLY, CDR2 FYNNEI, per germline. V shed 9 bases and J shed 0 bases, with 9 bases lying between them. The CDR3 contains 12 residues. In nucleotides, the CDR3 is TGTGCCAGTACACGGTCCTCCTACGAGCAGTACTTC. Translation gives CASTRSSYEQYF. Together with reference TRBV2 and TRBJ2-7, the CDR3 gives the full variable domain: EPEVTQTPSHQVTQMGQEVILRCVPISNHLYFYWYRQILGQKVEFLVSFYNNEISEKSEIFDDQFSVERPDGSNFTLKIRSTKLEDSAMYFCASTRSSYEQYFGPGTRLTVT.

The CDR3 sequence: CAWSRRLGETQYF. Here the CDR3 DNA reads TGTGCCTGGAGCCGGCGACTGGGGGAGACCCAGTACTTC. The genes are TRBV30 and TRBJ2-5; D unclear. The germline gives CDR1 GTSNPN, CDR2 SVGIG (reference sequence). Trimming removed 3 bases at V and 5 bases at J, with 13 bases between. This CDR3 comprises 13 residues. Looking up the rest from reference TRBV30 and TRBJ2-5 gives the full variable domain: SQTIHQWPATLVQPVGSPLSLECTVEGTSNPNLYWYRQAAGRGLQLLFYSVGIGQISSEVPQNLSASRPQDRQFILSSKKLLLSDSGFYLCAWSRRLGETQYFGPGTRLLVL.

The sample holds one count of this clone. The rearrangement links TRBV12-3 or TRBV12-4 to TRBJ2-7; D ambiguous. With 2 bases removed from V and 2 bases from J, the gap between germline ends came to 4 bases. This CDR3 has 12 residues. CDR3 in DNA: TGTGCCAGCAGTTTACAGGCCTACGAGCAGTACTTC. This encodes CASSLQAYEQYF.

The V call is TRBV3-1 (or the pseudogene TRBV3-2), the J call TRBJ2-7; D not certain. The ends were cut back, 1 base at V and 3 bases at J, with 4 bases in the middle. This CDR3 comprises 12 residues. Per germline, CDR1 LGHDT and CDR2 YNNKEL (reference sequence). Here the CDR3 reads CASSQVIYEQYF. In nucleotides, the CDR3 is TGTGCCAGCAGCCAAGTAATCTACGAGCAGTACTTC.

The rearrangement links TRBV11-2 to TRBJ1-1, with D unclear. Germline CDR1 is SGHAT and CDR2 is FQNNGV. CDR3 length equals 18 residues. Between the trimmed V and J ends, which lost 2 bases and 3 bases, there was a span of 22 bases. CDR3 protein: CASSLRVVVRGKDTEAFF. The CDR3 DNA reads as TGTGCCAGCAGCTTAAGGGTTGTTGTGAGAGGCAAGGACACTGAAGCTTTCTTT.

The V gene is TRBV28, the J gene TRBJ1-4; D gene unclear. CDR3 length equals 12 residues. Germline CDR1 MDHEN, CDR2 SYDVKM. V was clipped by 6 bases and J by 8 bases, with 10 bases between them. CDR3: CASRGVAEKLFF. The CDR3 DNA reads TGTGCCAGCAGGGGAGTAGCGGAAAAACTGTTTTTT.

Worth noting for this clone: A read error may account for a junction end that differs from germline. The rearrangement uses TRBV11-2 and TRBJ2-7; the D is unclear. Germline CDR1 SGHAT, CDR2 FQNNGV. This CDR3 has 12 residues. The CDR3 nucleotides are TGTGCCAGCAGCTTAGACTCCCACGAGCAGTACTTC. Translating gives CASSLDSHEQYF.

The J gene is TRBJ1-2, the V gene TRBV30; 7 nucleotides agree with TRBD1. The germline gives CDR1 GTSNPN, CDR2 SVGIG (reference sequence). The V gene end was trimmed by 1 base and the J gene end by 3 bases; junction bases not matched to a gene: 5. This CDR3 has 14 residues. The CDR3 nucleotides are TGTGCCTGGAGTGCAGTAGACAGGGACTATGGCTACACCTTC. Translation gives CAWSAVDRDYGYTF.

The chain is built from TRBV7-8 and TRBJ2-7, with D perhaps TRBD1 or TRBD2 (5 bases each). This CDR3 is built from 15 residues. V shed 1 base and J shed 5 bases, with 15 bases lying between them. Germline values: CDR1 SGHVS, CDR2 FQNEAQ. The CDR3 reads CASSLEAGTGHEQYF. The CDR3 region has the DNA TGTGCCAGCAGCTTAGAGGCCGGGACCGGTCACGAGCAGTACTTC.